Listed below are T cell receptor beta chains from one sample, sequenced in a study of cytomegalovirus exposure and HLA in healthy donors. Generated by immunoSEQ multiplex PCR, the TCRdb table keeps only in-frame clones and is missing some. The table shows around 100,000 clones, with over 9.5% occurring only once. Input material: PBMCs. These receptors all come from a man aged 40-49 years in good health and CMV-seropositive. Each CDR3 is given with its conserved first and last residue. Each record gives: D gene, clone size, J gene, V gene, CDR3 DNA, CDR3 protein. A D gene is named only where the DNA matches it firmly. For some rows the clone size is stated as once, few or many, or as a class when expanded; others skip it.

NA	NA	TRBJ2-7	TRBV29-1	TGCAGCGTTCAAATGACTAACTCCTACGAGCAGTACTTC	CSVQMTNSYEQYF
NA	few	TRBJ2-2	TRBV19	TGTGCCAGTAGTACAGCCTTTGGGGCCACCGGGGAGCTGTTTTTT	CASSTAFGATGELFF
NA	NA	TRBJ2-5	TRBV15	TGTGCCACCAGCAGAGATTTAGGCAGGATGGAACAAGAGACCCAGTACTTC	CATSRDLGRMEQETQYF
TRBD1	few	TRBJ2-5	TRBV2	TGTGCCAGCAGTGAAGCGGGGACAGGGAGGGAAGAGACCCAGTACTTC	CASSEAGTGREETQYF
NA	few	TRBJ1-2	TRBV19	TGTGCCAGTAACTTCGGTTCAAACTATGGCTACACCTTC	CASNFGSNYGYTF
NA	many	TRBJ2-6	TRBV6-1	TGTGCCAGCAGTGAAGGACAGATCAGCTCTGGGGCCAACGTCCTGACTTTC	CASSEGQISSGANVLTF
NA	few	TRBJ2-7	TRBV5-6	TGTGCCAGCAGATTCGGAGCTATGAACTACGAGCAGTACTTC	CASRFGAMNYEQYF
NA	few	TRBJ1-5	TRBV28	TGTGCCACCCAGGGGCGGAGCAATCAGCCCCAGCATTTT	CATQGRSNQPQHF
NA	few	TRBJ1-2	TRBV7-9	TGTGCCAGCAGCTCCAAAAACAGGGATGATGCTATTCGCTACACCTTC	CASSSKNRDDAIRYTF
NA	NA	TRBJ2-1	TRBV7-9	TGTGCCAGCAGCTTAGAGGGAGCTTACAATGAGCAGTTCTTC	CASSLEGAYNEQFF
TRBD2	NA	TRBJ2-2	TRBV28	TGTGCCACCCTGGGGGGGGTCGACACCGGGGAGCTGTTTTTT	CATLGGVDTGELFF
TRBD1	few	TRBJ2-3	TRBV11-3	TGTGCCAGCAGCTTAGACCGGGACAGGGGTGGCGCAGATACGCAGTATTTT	CASSLDRDRGGADTQYF
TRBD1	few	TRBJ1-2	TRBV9	TGTGCCAGCAGCCGGGACAGGGGGCGCGACTATGGCTACACCTTC	CASSRDRGRDYGYTF
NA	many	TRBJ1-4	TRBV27	TGTGCCAGCAAGCTGTCCGGGCAAAATCGGGGGGAACTGTTTTTT	CASKLSGQNRGELFF
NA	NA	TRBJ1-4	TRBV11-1	TGTGCCAGCAGCTTAGACGCAGGCGTTTTCGAAAAACTGTTTTTT	CASSLDAGVFEKLFF
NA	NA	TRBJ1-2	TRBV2	TGTGCCAGCACCACAAACTTAAATGACGCGGAAAGAGGAAGCTACACCTTC	CASTTNLNDAERGSYTF